The T cell receptor (beta chain) described here comes from a study of blood T cells in healthy people across ages. Study results and limitations: Estimated diversity across one million T cells was deemed an underestimate. TCR beta diversity per million T cells fell roughly linearly with age.

In germline, CDR1 is MGHDK, CDR2 SYGVNS. The CDR3 is 11 residues long. Deletions cut 3 bases from V and 9 bases from J, with 6 bases between. Next came a second PCR, run for about 7 to 11 cycles, which used a sample-barcoded 5' primer along with a J-beta primer mix. TCRdb reprocessed the 5' RACE reads via MiXCR and lists one record per CDR3 protein. The sample carries about 1.8 million distinct CDR3 sequences, roughly 50% recorded once. This clonotype appeared many times. Its antigen is as yet unknown. This chain connects TRBV25-1 to TRBJ2-4; unclear D gene. The receptor was isolated from a woman aged 40 to 49 in good health. The material sequenced was blood. The CDR3 loop reads CASSEKSIQYF. The CDR3 nucleotides are TGTGCCAGCAGTGAGAAGAGCATTCAGTACTTC. Complete variable domain (other parts from reference TRBV25-1 and TRBJ2-4): EADIYQTPRYLVIGTGKKITLECSQTMGHDKMYWYQQDPGMELHLIHYSYGVNSTEKGDLSSESTVSRIRTEHFPLTLESARPSHTSQYLCASSEKSIQYFGAGTRLSVL.